These 22 T cell receptor beta chains came from one sample sequenced in a study of cytomegalovirus exposure and HLA in healthy donors. PCR used 60 Vbeta primers and 13 Jbeta primers. Sequenced by immunoSEQ multiplex PCR; TCRdb stores in-frame clones only, minus some. This repertoire shows under 200,000 clones, 80% found once; its top ten account for about 4.7%. Source material: PBMCs. The receptors were sampled from a man under 40 in good health and CMV-seronegative.

This chain links TRBV7-9 with TRBJ2-7, with a weak D call TRBD1 (5 bases). CDR3 length: 13 amino acids. Germline V gives CDR1 SEHNR, CDR2 FQNEAQ (reference sequence). Deletions cut 7 bases from V and 7 bases from J, with 17 bases between. In DNA, the CDR3 is TGTGCCAGCAACAGGCGCGGATTAGGTGAGCAGTACTTC. This encodes CASNRRGLGEQYF.

This clone was seen a few times. The rearrangement uses TRBV15 and TRBJ2-2, with 9 bases aligning to TRBD2. From germline, CDR1 is LNHNV and CDR2 YYDKDF (reference sequence). V shed 1 base and J 1 base; nucleotides not matched to a gene: 7. The CDR3 sequence is 18 residues long. The CDR3 sequence: CATSRAPAGGRNTGELFF. Here the CDR3 DNA reads TGTGCCACCAGCAGAGCCCCAGCGGGGGGTCGGAACACCGGGGAGCTGTTTTTT.

The V gene is TRBV7-2, the J gene TRBJ1-4, with D perhaps TRBD1 (6 bases). With 0 bases removed from V and 13 bases from J, the gap between germline ends came to 21 bases. CDR1 is SGHTA, CDR2 FQGNSA, per germline. CDR3 size: 16 residues. The CDR3 spells CASSLAPGEGLNRLFF. The CDR3, as DNA: TGTGCCAGCAGCTTAGCCCCAGGGGAGGGGCTAAATAGACTGTTTTTT.

This chain links TRBV5-4 with TRBJ1-4; D remains ambiguous. Germline assignment: CDR1 SGHNT and CDR2 YYREEE (reference sequence). The CDR3 loop spans 13 amino acids. Trimming left V 2 bases short and J 8 bases short, with 10 bases between. As DNA, the CDR3 is TGTGCCAGCAGCTTAGGCGGGAGGGAAAAACTGTTTTTT. It yields the protein CASSLGGREKLFF.

This chain uses TRBV7-9 with TRBJ1-2; D is undetermined. Germline V gene lookup returns CDR1 SEHNR and CDR2 FQNEAQ (reference sequence). Trimming cost V 3 bases and J 6 bases, with 14 bases left between them. The CDR3 totals 14 residues. The CDR3 spells CASSFPYADNGYTF. CDR3 coding DNA: TGTGCCAGCAGCTTCCCTTATGCCGACAATGGCTACACCTTC.

This sequence joins TRBV7-3 and TRBJ1-2; a possible D gene is TRBD1 (5 bases). V lost 5 bases and J lost 4, with 17 bases in between. The germline V gene has CDR1 SGHTA and CDR2 FQGTGA. This CDR3 region has 15 residues. As DNA, the CDR3 is TGTGCCAGCAGCCCCGGTGGAGGGACGGCCTATGGCTACACCTTC. Translated: CASSPGGGTAYGYTF.

The V and J genes are TRBV28 and TRBJ2-1, with D unresolved. Trimming took off 6 bases at V and 0 bases at J, with 9 bases between the two ends. This CDR3 spans 14 amino acids. Germline assignment: CDR1 MDHEN and CDR2 SYDVKM. The CDR3 loop is CASRYSVSYNEQFF. CDR3 DNA sequence: TGTGCCAGCAGATACAGTGTCTCCTACAATGAGCAGTTCTTC.

This rearrangement joins TRBV29-1 to TRBJ1-2, with D uncertain. This CDR3 spans 13 amino acids. Trimming stripped 5 bases from V and 3 bases from J, with 13 bases between. Germline V gene data show CDR1 as SQVTM and CDR2 as ANQGSEA. The CDR3: CSVLAPGDYGYTF. CDR3 nucleotides: TGCAGCGTTCTTGCCCCTGGAGACTATGGCTACACCTTC.

The chain couples TRBV5-1 to TRBJ1-2; the D gene is possibly TRBD1 (5 bases). Trimming cost V 3 bases and J 2 bases, with 17 bases left between them. The V gene's germline CDR1 is SGHRS and CDR2 YFSETQ. CDR3 length: 16 residues. Here the CDR3 DNA reads TGCGCCAGCAGCTCTTGGCCCGGGACTGAAAACTATGGCTACACCTTC. It is translated as CASSSWPGTENYGYTF.

This sequence joins TRBV30 and TRBJ1-2, with D perhaps TRBD1 (5 bases). Germline-derived CDR1 and CDR2 are GTSNPN and SVGIG (reference sequence). This CDR3 contains 13 residues. Trimming removed 2 bases from V and 8 bases from J, with 15 bases in between. CDR3 coding DNA: TGTGCCTGGAGTCAGGGATCCCGGCGGGGCTACACCTTC. Translation gives CAWSQGSRRGYTF.

The chain employs TRBV2 and TRBJ2-1; 14 bases fit TRBD2. The CDR3 sequence is 19 residues long. V lost 6 bases, J lost 5 bases, and 15 bases stayed unmatched. Germline CDR1 SNHLY, CDR2 FYNNEI. Here the CDR3 reads CASRRGLAGVGEADNEQFF. Here the CDR3 DNA reads TGTGCCAGCAGGAGGGGACTAGCGGGAGTTGGGGAAGCCGACAATGAGCAGTTCTTC.

In its sample, this clone was seen a few times. The CDR3 DNA reads TGTGCCAGCAGGGCGGGACTAGCGGGGGAGCAGTTCTTC. Amino acids: CASRAGLAGEQFF. V gene TRBV27 combines with J gene TRBJ2-1, with TRBD2 matching over 13 bases. The CDR3 is 13 residues long. Germline V gene data show CDR1 as MNHEY and CDR2 as SMNVEV (reference sequence). V dropped 6 bases and J dropped 10; count of bases not matched to a gene: 3.

This sequence joins TRBV11-1 and TRBJ2-1; D gene uncertain. The length of the CDR3 is 12 residues. The germline V gene has CDR1 SGHAT and CDR2 FQDESV (reference sequence). With 3 bases removed from V and 10 bases from J, the gap between germline ends came to 10 bases. CDR3: CASSFARSEQFF. The CDR3 DNA reads TGTGCCAGCAGCTTCGCCCGGTCCGAGCAGTTCTTC.

The chain couples TRBV28 to TRBJ2-5; D perhaps matches TRBD2 (7 bases). The V end lost 3 bases, the J end lost 4 bases, and 12 bases lay between the germline ends. Looked up from germline, CDR1 is MDHEN and CDR2 is SYDVKM. This CDR3 contains 14 residues. For the CDR3, the DNA is TGTGCCAGCAGTTTGGGGGGGCGCTTAGAGACCCAGTACTTC. Its protein product is CASSLGGRLETQYF. Based on the CDR3 plus reference TRBV28 and TRBJ2-5, the full variable domain is DVKVTQSSRYLVKRTGEKVFLECVQDMDHENMFWYRQDPGLGLRLIYFSYDVKMKEKGDIPEGYSVSREKKERFSLILESASTNQTSMYLCASSLGGRLETQYFGPGTRLLVL.

A note on this clone: One junction end disagrees with the germline gene, perhaps due to a read error. The rearrangement links TRBV28 to TRBJ2-4; TRBD1 matches 11 bases. CDR1 is MDHEN and CDR2 is SYDVKM in the germline V gene. There are 13 residues in the CDR3. CDR3 protein: CASANMAGTGGNF. The CDR3 coding sequence is TGTGCCAGCGCGAATATGGCGGGGACAGGGGGTAACTTC.

CDR3 coding DNA: TGTGCCAGCAGCTCGGGCGGGACAGGGGCGGAGACCCAGTACTTC. Translation gives CASSSGGTGAETQYF. The rearrangement uses TRBV13 and TRBJ2-5; 10 nucleotides match TRBD1. Losses at the gene ends were 4 bases for V and 5 bases for J; bases not matched to a gene: 7. This CDR3 spans 15 amino acids. Germline CDR1 reads PRHDT; CDR2 reads FYEKMQ (reference sequence). The variable domain in full, with the rest retrieved from reference TRBV13 and TRBJ2-5, is AAGVIQSPRHLIKEKRETATLKCYPIPRHDTVYWYQQGPGQDPQFLISFYEKMQSDKGSIPDRFSAQQFSDYHSELNMSSLELGDSALYFCASSSGGTGAETQYFGPGTRLLVL.

The chain combines TRBV28 with TRBJ2-5, with D perhaps TRBD2 (5 bases). From germline, CDR1 is MDHEN and CDR2 SYDVKM. The length of the CDR3 is 16 residues. Trimming removed 1 base from V and 3 bases from J, with 15 bases in between. CDR3 nucleotides: TGTGCCAGCAGTTTATCCACCGCCTCGCGGGAAGAGACCCAGTACTTC. Protein product: CASSLSTASREETQYF.

V is TRBV7-6 and J is TRBJ2-7; 7 positions agree with TRBD2. The V segment lost 4 bases and the J segment 3 bases; nucleotides outside the gene matches: 12. The germline gives CDR1 SGHVS, CDR2 FNYEAQ. This CDR3 is built from 16 residues. The CDR3 region has the DNA TGTGCCAGCAGCTCCTTGGAGGGAGGGACTTTCTACGAGCAGTACTTC. Translated: CASSSLEGGTFYEQYF.

The V gene is TRBV30, the J gene TRBJ2-1, with 7 bases fitting TRBD2. Trimming took 2 bases from V and 4 from J; bases not matched to a gene: 14. Germline V lookup: CDR1 GTSNPN, CDR2 SVGIG (reference sequence). This CDR3 is built from 17 residues. CDR3 sequence reads: CAWSKVRGRDLYNEQFF. The CDR3 DNA sequence: TGTGCCTGGAGTAAGGTTCGGGGGAGGGACCTTTACAATGAGCAGTTCTTC.

This chain joins TRBV7-9 and TRBJ2-5, with unresolved D. The CDR3 length is 14 residues. The V gene lost 3 bases and the J gene lost 5 bases, with 13 bases spanning the gap. From germline, CDR1 is SEHNR and CDR2 FQNEAQ (reference sequence). CDR3 bases: TGTGCCAGCAGCTTCCAGGAAACCTGGGAGACCCAGTACTTC. This gives the protein CASSFQETWETQYF. The complete variable domain, with remaining parts taken from reference TRBV7-9 and TRBJ2-5, reads DTGVSQNPRHKITKRGQNVTFRCDPISEHNRLYWYRQTLGQGPEFLTYFQNEAQLEKSRLLSDRFSAERPKGSFSTLEIQRTEQGDSAMYLCASSFQETWETQYFGPGTRLLVL.

J is TRBJ2-6 and V is TRBV2; D ambiguous. Between the trimmed V and J ends, which lost 8 bases and 4 bases, there was a span of 9 bases. The CDR3 length is 13 residues. Per germline, CDR1 SNHLY and CDR2 FYNNEI. CDR3 bases: TGTGCCAGCGAGCGATGGGGGGCCAACGTCCTGACTTTC. The encoded protein is CASERWGANVLTF.

This rearrangement joins TRBV6-1 to TRBJ1-2, with 7 bases fitting TRBD1. The germline V gene encodes CDR1 MNHNS and CDR2 SASEGT. J gave up 4 bases and V 2 bases, and 7 bases lay outside the gene matches. This CDR3 is built from 15 residues. Written as DNA, the CDR3 is TGTGCCAGCAGTGAACGGTCAGGGGGGCCCTATGGCTACACCTTC. Amino acid sequence: CASSERSGGPYGYTF.